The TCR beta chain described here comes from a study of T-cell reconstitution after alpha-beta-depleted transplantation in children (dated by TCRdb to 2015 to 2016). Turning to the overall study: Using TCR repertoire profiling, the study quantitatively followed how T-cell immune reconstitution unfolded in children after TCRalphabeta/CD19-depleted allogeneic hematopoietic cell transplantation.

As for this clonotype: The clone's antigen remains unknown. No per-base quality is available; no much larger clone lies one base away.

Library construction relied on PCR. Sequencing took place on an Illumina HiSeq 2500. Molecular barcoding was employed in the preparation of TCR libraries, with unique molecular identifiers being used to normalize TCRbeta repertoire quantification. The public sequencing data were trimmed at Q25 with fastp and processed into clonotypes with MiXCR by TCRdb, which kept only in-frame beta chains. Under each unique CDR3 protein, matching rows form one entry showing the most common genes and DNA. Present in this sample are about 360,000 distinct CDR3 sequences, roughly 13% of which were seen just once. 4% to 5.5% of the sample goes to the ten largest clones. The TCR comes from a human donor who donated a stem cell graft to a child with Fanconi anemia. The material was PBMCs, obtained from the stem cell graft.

The CDR3 has the sequence CSASDSPGVVAFF. The DNA sequence is TGCAGTGCATCAGACTCTCCAGGGGTCGTAGCTTTCTTT. The sequence joins TRBV20-1 to TRBJ1-1; matching of 6 bases hints at TRBD1 as the D gene. The cysteine opens and the phenylalanine closes a CDR3 of 13 amino acids. Just the 39-base CDR3 DNA is kept, in frame starting at base 1. V is shortened by 6 bases, J by 10 bases, and the region joining them spans 21 bases. Taken from the germline V gene (reference sequence), the CDR1 and CDR2 loops are DFQATT and SNEGSKA.